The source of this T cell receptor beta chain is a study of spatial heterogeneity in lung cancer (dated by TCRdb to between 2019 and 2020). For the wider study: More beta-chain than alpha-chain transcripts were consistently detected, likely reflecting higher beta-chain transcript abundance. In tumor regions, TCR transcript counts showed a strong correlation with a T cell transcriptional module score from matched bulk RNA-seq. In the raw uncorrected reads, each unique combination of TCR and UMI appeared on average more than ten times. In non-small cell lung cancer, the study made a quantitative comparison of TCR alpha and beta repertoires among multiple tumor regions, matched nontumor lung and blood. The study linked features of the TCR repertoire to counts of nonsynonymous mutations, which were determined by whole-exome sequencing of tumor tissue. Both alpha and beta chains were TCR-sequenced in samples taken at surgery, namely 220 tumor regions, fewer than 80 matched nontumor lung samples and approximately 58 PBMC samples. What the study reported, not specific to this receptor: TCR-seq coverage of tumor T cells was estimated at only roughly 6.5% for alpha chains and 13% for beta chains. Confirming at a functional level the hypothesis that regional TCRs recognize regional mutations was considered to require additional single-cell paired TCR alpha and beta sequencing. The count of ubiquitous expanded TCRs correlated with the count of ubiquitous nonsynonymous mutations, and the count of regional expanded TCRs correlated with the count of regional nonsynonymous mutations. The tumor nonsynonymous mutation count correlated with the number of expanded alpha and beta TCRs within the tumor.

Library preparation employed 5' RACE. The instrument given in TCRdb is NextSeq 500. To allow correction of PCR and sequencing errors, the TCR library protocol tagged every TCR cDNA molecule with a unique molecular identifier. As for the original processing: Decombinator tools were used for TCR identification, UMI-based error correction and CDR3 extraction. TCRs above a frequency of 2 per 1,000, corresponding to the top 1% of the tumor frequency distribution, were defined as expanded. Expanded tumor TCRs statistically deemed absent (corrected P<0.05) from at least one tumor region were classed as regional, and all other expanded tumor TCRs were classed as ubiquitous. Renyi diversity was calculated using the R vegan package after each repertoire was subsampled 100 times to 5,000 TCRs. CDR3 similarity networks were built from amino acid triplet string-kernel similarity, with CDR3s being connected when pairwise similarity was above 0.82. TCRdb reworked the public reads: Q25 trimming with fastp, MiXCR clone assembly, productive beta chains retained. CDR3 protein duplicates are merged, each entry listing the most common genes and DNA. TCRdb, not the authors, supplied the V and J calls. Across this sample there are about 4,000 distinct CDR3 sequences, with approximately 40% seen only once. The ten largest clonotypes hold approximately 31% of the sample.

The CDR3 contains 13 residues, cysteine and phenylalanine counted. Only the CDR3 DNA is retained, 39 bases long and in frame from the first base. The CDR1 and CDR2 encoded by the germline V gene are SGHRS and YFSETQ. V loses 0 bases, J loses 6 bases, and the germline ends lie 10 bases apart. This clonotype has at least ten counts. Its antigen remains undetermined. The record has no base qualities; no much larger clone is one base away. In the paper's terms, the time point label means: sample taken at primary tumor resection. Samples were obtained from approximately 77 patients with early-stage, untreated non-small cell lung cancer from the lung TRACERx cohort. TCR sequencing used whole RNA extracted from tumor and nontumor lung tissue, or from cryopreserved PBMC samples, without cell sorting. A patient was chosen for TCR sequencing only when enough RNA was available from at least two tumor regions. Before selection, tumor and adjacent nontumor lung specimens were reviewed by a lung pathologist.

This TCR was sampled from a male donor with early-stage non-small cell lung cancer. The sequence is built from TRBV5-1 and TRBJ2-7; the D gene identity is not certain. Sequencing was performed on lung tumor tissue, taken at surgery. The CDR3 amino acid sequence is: CASSLEIVGEQYF. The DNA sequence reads TGCGCCAGCAGCTTGGAGATAGTTGGCGAGCAGTACTTC.